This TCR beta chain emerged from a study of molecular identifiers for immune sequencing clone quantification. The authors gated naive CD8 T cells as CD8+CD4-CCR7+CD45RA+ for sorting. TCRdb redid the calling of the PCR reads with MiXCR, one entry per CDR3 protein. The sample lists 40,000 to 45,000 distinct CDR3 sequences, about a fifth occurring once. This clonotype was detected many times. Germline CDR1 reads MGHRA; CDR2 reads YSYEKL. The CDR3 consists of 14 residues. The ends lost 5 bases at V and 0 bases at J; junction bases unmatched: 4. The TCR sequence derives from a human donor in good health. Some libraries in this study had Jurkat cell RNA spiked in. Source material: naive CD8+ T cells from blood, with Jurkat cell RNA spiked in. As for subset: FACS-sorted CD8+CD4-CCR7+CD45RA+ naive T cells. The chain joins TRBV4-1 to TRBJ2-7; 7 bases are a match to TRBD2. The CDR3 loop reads CASSSASGSYEQYF. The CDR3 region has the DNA TGCGCCAGCAGCTCGGCTAGCGGCTCCTACGAGCAGTACTTC.